The sequence of this TCR beta chain was determined in a study of Ad26.COV2.S vaccination and SARS-CoV-2 variants. About the study: Participants got Ad26.COV2.S intramuscularly, once or twice 56 days apart. Study outcomes and limitations: Non-spike TCR breadth did not differ much between vaccine and placebo recipients. A substantial breadth of spike-specific CD8+ and CD4+ T cell responses after vaccination has been reported. Spike-specific TCR breadth was greater after Ad26.COV2.S than placebo.

As for this clone: Its antigen is currently unknown.

Deletions cut 1 base from V and 3 bases from J, with 13 bases between. Germline CDR1 is SGHAT and CDR2 is FQNNGV. The CDR3 runs to 16 residues. Clones were sequenced by immunoSEQ multiplex PCR, and TCRdb holds only the in-frame ones, with some missing. In the table there are about 280,000 clones, about 90% of which are singletons. The treatment is: over 15 received Ad26.COV2.S at low or high dose, single or two shots; about 5 received placebo; per-sample allocation not given. All samples were drawn on day 63, counting from the first vaccine or placebo injection. This specimen was peripheral blood, taken in a trial of Ad26.COV2.S vaccine versus placebo. V usage is TRBV11-2 and J usage is TRBJ2-1; a possible D gene is TRBD1 (6 bases). This receptor was identified in a person between 18 and 60 years old who received the Ad26.COV2.S COVID-19 vaccine or a placebo. The CDR3 here is CASSLGEDRSYNEQFF. In nucleotides, the CDR3 is TGTGCCAGCAGCTTAGGTGAGGACAGAAGCTACAATGAGCAGTTCTTC.